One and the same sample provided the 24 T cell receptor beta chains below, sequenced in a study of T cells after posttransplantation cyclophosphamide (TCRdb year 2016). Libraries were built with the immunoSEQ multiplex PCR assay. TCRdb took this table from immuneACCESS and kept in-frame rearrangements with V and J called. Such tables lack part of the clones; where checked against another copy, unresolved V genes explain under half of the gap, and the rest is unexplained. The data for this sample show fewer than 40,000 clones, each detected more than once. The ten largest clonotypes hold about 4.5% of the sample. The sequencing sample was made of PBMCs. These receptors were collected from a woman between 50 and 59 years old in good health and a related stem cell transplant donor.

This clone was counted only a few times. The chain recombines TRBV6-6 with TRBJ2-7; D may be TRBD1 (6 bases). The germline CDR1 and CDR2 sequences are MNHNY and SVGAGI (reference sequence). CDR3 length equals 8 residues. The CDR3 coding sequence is TGTGGCTTTAGGGGGTTTTACTTC. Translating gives CGFRGFYF.

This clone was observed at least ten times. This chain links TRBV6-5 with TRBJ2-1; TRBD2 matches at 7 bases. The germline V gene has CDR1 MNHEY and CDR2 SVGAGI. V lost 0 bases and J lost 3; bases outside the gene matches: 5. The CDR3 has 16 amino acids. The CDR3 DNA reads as TGTGCCAGCAGTTACTCGATGGCGGGGGTCTACAATGAGCAGTTCTTC. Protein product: CASSYSMAGVYNEQFF.

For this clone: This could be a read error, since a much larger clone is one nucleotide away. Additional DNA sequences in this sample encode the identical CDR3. The CDR3 protein is CASSPRRGDPIYNEQFF. CDR3 in DNA: TGCGCCAGCAGTCCCCGCAGGGGTGATCCTATATACAATGAGCAGTTCTTC. This chain links TRBV4-1 with TRBJ2-1, with a tentative D call TRBD1 (6 bases). Trimming stripped 6 bases from V and 4 bases from J, with 22 bases between. CDR3 length: 17 amino acids. Germline CDR1 and CDR2: MGHRA and YSYEKL.

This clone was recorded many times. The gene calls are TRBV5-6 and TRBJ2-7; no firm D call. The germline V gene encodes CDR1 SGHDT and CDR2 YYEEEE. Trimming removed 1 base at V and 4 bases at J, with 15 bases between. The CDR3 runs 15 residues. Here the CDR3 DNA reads TGTGCCAGCAGCTTGTTTGAACTCTTACCTTACGAGCAGTACTTC. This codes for CASSLFELLPYEQYF.

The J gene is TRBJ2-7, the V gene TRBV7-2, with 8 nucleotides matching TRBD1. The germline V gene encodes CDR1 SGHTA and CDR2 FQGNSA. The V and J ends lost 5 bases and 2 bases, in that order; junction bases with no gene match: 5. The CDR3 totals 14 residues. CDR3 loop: CASSPDRGAYEQYF. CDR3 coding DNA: TGTGCCAGCAGCCCCGACAGGGGAGCCTACGAGCAGTACTTC.

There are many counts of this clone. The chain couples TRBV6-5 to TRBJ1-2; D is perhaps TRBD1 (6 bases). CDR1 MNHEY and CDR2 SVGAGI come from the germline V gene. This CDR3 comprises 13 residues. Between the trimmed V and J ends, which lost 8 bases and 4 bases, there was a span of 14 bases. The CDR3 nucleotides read TGTGCCAGCGGGTTACAGGGTATCTATGGCTACACCTTC. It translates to CASGLQGIYGYTF.

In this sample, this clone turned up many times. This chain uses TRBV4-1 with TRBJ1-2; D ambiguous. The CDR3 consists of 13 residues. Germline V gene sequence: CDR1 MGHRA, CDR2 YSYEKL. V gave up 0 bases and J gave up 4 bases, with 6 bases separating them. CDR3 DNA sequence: TGCGCCAGCAGCCAAGATTCGGGCTATGGCTACACCTTC. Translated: CASSQDSGYGYTF.

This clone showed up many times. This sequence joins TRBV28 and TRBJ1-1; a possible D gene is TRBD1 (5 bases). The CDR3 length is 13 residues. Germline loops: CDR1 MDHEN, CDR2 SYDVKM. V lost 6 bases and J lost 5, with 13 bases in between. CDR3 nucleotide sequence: TGTGCCAGCAGCTATTGGGGGGATACTGAAGCTTTCTTT. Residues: CASSYWGDTEAFF.

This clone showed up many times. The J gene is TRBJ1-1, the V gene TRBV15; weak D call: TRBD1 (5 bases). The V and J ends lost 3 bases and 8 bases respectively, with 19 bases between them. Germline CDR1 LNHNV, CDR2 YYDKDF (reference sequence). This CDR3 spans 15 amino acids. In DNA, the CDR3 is TGTGCCACCAGCAGTGGGGCGGGAGGGAAGGGGGAAGCTTTCTTT. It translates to CATSSGAGGKGEAFF. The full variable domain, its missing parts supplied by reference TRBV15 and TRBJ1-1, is DAMVIQNPRYQVTQFGKPVTLSCSQTLNHNVMYWYQQKSSQAPKLLFHYYDKDFNNEADTPDNFQSRRPNTSFCFLDIRSPGLGDTAMYLCATSSGAGGKGEAFFGQGTRLTVV.

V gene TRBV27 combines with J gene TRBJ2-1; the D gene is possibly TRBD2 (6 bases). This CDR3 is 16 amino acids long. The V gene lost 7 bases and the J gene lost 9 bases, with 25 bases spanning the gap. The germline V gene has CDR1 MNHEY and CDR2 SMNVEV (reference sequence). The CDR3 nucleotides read TGTGCCAGCAATTATAGGGTACCGTGGACCGGGGGTGAGCAGTTCTTC. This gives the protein CASNYRVPWTGGEQFF.

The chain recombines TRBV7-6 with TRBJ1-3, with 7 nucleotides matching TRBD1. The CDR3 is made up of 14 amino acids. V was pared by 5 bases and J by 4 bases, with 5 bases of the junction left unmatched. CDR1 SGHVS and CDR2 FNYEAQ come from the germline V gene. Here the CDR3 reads CASSANRGGNTIYF. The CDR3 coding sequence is TGTGCCAGCAGCGCAAACAGGGGAGGAAACACCATATATTTT.

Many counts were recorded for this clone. CDR3 sequence reads: CAWSSGQFNQPQHF. The CDR3 DNA follows: TGTGCCTGGAGTTCGGGACAGTTCAATCAGCCCCAGCATTTT. The chain links TRBV30 to TRBJ1-5; 7 bases agree with TRBD1. V shed 2 bases and J 3 bases; nucleotides not matched to a gene: 4. CDR1 is GTSNPN, CDR2 SVGIG, per germline (reference sequence). This CDR3 is 14 amino acids long.

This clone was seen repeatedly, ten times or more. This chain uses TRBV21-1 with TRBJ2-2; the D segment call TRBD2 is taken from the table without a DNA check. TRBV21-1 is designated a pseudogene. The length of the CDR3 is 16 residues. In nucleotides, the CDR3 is TGTGCCAGCAGCAAACTAAGGGGAGGCGCCACCGGGGAGCTGTTTTTT. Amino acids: CASSKLRGGATGELFF.

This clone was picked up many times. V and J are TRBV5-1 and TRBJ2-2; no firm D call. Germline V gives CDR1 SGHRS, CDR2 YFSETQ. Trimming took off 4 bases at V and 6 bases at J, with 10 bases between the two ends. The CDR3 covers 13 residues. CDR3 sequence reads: CASSLGAPGELFF. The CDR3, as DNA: TGCGCCAGCAGCCTCGGAGCACCCGGGGAGCTGTTTTTT.

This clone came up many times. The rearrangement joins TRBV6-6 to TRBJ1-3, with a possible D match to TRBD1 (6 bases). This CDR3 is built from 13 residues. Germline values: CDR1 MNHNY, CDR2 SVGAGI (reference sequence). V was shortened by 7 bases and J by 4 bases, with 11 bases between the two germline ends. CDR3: CASTWTAGNTIYF. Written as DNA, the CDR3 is TGTGCCAGCACCTGGACAGCCGGAAACACCATATATTTT.

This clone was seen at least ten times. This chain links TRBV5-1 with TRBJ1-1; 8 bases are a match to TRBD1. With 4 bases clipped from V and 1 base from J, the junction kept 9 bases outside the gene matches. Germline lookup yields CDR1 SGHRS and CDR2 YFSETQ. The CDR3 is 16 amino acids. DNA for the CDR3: TGCGCCAGCAGCAGATTAAGCAGGGGGCAGAACACTGAAGCTTTCTTT. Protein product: CASSRLSRGQNTEAFF.

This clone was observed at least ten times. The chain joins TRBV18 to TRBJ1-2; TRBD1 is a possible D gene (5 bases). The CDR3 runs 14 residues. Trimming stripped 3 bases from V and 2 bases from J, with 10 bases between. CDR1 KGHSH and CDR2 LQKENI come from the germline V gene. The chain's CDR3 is CASSPSTDNYGYTF. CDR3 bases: TGTGCCAGCTCACCTTCGACAGACAACTATGGCTACACCTTC.

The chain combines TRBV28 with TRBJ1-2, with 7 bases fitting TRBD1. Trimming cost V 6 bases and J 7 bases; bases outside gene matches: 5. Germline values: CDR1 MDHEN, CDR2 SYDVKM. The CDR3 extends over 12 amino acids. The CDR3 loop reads CASSLQGVGYTF. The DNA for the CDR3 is TGTGCCAGCAGCCTCCAGGGGGTTGGCTACACCTTC.

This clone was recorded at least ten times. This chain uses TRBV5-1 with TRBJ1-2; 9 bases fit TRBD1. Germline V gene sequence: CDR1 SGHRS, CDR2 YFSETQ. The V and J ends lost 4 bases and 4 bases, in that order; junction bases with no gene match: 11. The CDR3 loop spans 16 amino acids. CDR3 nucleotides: TGCGCCAGCAGCATACGGACAGGGGCGGGTTCCTATGGCTACACCTTC. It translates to CASSIRTGAGSYGYTF.

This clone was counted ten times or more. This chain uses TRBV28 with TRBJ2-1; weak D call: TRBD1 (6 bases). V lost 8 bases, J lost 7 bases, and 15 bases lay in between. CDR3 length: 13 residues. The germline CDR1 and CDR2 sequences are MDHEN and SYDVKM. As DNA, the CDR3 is TGTGCCAGCCACAGGGCTCTGGAAAATGAGCAGTTCTTC. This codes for CASHRALENEQFF.

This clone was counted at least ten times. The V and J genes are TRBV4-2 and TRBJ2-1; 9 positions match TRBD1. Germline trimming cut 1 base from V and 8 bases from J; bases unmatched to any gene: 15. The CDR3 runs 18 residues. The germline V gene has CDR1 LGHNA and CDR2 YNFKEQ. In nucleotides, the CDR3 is TGTGCCAGCAGCCAAGGCCCCGCAGGGACAGGGACCTGGGATGAGCAGTTCTTC. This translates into CASSQGPAGTGTWDEQFF.

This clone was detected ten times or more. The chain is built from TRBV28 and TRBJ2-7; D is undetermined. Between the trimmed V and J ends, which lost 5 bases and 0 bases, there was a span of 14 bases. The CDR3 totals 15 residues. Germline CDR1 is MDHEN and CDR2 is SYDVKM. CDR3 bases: TGTGCCAGCAGTCCCGAAAGCTGGAGCTCCTACGAGCAGTACTTC. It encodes CASSPESWSSYEQYF. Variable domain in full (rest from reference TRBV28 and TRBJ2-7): DVKVTQSSRYLVKRTGEKVFLECVQDMDHENMFWYRQDPGLGLRLIYFSYDVKMKEKGDIPEGYSVSREKKERFSLILESASTNQTSMYLCASSPESWSSYEQYFGPGTRLTVT.

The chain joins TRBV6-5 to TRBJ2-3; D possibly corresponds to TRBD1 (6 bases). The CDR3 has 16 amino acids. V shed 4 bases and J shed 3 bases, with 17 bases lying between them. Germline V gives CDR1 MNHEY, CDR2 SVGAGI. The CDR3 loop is CASSCSETGSTDTQYF. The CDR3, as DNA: TGTGCCAGCAGTTGCTCAGAGACAGGAAGTACAGATACGCAGTATTTT.

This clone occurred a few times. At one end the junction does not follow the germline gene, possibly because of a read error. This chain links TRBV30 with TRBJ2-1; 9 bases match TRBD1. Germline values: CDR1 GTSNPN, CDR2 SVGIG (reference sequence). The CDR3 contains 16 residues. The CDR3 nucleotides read TGTACCTGGAGTGTGTTCGGGACAGGGACGGAGAATGAGCAGTTCTTC. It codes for CTWSVFGTGTENEQFF.